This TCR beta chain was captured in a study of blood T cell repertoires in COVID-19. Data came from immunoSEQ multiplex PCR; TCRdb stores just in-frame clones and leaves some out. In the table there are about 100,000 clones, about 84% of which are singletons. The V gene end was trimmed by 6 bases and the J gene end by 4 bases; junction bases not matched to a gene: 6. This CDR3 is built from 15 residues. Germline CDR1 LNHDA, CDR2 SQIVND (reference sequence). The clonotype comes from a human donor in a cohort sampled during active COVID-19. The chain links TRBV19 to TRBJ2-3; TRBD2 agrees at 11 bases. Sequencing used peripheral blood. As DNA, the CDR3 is TGTGCCAGTAGAGTTACTAGCGGGGGCCCAGATACGCAGTATTTT. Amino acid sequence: CASRVTSGGPDTQYF. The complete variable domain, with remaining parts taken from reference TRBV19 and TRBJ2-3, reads DGGITQSPKYLFRKEGQNVTLSCEQNLNHDAMYWYRQDPGQGLRLIYYSQIVNDFQKGDIAEGYSVSREKKESFPLTVTSAQKNPTAFYLCASRVTSGGPDTQYFGPGTRLTVL.